What follows are 9 T cell receptor beta chains derived from one specimen sequenced in a study of shared clonotypes between healthy human individuals. Terminally differentiated effector memory CD45RA+ cells were excluded by CCR7 positive selection of CD45RO-negative cells. Measured with immunoSEQ multiplex PCR; TCRdb has only the in-frame clones, and not every one. The sample has millions of clones, approximately 94% seen once. Sequences were obtained from naive CD8+ T cells from PBMCs. All receptors derive from a man aged 18-30 years in good health. Some clones in this sample may be carry-over from other donors' samples.

The chain combines TRBV19 with TRBJ1-5; D might be TRBD1 (5 bases). Germline V gene data show CDR1 as LNHDA and CDR2 as SQIVND (reference sequence). V was shortened by 1 base and J by 0 bases, with 13 bases between the two germline ends. This CDR3 is built from 17 residues. CDR3 sequence: CASSIGVTGYSNQPQHF. CDR3 nucleotides: TGTGCCAGTAGTATAGGGGTTACAGGTTATAGCAATCAGCCCCAGCATTTT.

V gene TRBV19 combines with J gene TRBJ2-4; D possibly matches TRBD1 or TRBD2 (6 bases each). The CDR3 is 19 residues long. Between the trimmed V and J ends, which lost 5 bases and 7 bases, there was a span of 30 bases. Germline loops: CDR1 LNHDA, CDR2 SQIVND (reference sequence). CDR3 DNA sequence: TGTGCCAGTAGTGCGGGGCGGCAGGGGACTCTCGGTAATGGGAACATTCAGTACTTC. Its protein product is CASSAGRQGTLGNGNIQYF.

The chain has TRBV2 and TRBJ2-1; maybe TRBD2 (5 bases). Germline values: CDR1 SNHLY, CDR2 FYNNEI. CDR3 size: 16 residues. V lost 6 bases, J lost 8 bases, and 23 bases lay in between. The CDR3 here is CASSYRGSAPFDEQFF. The DNA for the CDR3 is TGTGCCAGCAGCTACAGAGGGAGCGCTCCTTTTGATGAGCAGTTCTTC.

A word on this clone: The sample contains more than one DNA sequence encoding this CDR3. The V gene is TRBV5-1, the J gene TRBJ2-7, with D tentatively TRBD2 (5 bases). This CDR3 contains 12 residues. V was cut by 4 bases and J by 6 bases, with 11 bases left in between. The germline V gene has CDR1 SGHRS and CDR2 YFSETQ. CDR3 in amino acids: CASSPRGAEQYF. In DNA form, the CDR3 reads TGCGCCAGCAGCCCTCGGGGTGCCGAGCAGTACTTC.

CDR3 in amino acids: CASNSFGQNTEAFF. CDR3 DNA sequence: TGTGCCAGCAACTCATTCGGACAGAACACTGAAGCTTTCTTT. The chain is built from TRBV27 and TRBJ1-1, with TRBD1 as a possible D gene (5 bases). This CDR3 region has 14 residues. Looked up from germline, CDR1 is MNHEY and CDR2 is SMNVEV (reference sequence). Trimming took off 7 bases at V and 1 base at J, with 13 bases between the two ends.

This rearrangement joins TRBV7-6 to TRBJ2-3, with 7 bases fitting TRBD2. The CDR3 is made up of 17 amino acids. Germline V gives CDR1 SGHVS, CDR2 FNYEAQ. Trimming removed 5 bases from V and 0 bases from J; junction bases left unmatched: 11. In DNA, the CDR3 is TGTGCCAGCAGCCCCCTTTTGGGGGGGACTAGCACAGATACGCAGTATTTT. The encoded protein is CASSPLLGGTSTDTQYF.

This sequence joins TRBV5-3 and TRBJ1-2; D call uncertain. TRBV5-3 falls under the ORF class, with uncertain function. This CDR3 region has 12 residues. V lost 6 bases, J lost 3 bases, and 9 bases lay in between. CDR3 coding DNA: TGTGCCAGAATTAGGCTCCACTATGGCTACACCTTC. As protein: CARIRLHYGYTF.

The gene calls are TRBV4-1 and TRBJ1-3; the D is unclear. This CDR3 has 16 residues. V lost 4 bases, J lost 0 bases, and 13 bases lay in between. From germline, CDR1 is MGHRA and CDR2 YSYEKL. The CDR3 sequence is CASSPIPGASGNTIYF. The CDR3 DNA is TGCGCCAGCAGCCCCATACCCGGAGCCTCTGGAAACACCATATATTTT.

CDR3 amino acids: CASSLRGIRNTEAFF. The DNA of the CDR3 is TGTGCCAGCAGTTTAAGGGGGATCCGGAACACTGAAGCTTTCTTT. This rearrangement joins TRBV28 to TRBJ1-1; a weak D match, TRBD1 (6 bases). This CDR3 has 15 residues. V was pared by 2 bases and J by 1 base, with 11 bases between. Germline V gives CDR1 MDHEN, CDR2 SYDVKM.